This TCR beta chain was documented in a study of blood T cell repertoires in COVID-19. On the study more broadly: Sites across the United States, Italy and Spain contributed samples from acute and convalescent COVID-19.

Here immunoSEQ multiplex PCR was the method, and the copy in TCRdb shows in-frame clones only, minus some. The repertoire consists of 150,000 to 200,000 clones, with around four fifths occurring once and the leading ten covering about 0.91%. CDR3 size: 14 residues. Looked up from germline, CDR1 is SGHVS and CDR2 is FQNEAQ. V lost 5 bases and J lost 7, with 15 bases in between. Seattle researchers signed up patients amid active infection and tracked them longitudinally. This chain joins TRBV7-8 and TRBJ2-1, with a tentative D call TRBD2 (5 bases). Sequences were obtained from peripheral blood. This TCR was recovered from a man aged 55-75 years with COVID-19, enrolled during active disease. CDR3: CASSPPRGVNEQFF. In nucleotides, the CDR3 is TGTGCCAGCAGCCCTCCCCGGGGAGTGAATGAGCAGTTCTTC.